The 8 T cell receptor beta chains reported below all come from one sample, sequenced in a study of cytomegalovirus exposure and HLA in healthy donors. The primer mix had 60 Vbeta and 13 Jbeta primers. Sequenced by immunoSEQ multiplex PCR; TCRdb stores in-frame clones only, minus some. The table for this sample gives about 160,000 clones. What was sequenced was PBMCs. These receptors all stem from a woman aged 55 to 70 in good health and CMV-seronegative.

The chain combines TRBV5-1 with TRBJ1-2, with 12 bases lining up with TRBD1. With 4 bases clipped from V and 7 bases from J, the junction kept 5 bases outside the gene matches. Germline V gene sequence: CDR1 SGHRS, CDR2 YFSETQ. The CDR3 spans 14 residues. In DNA, the CDR3 is TGCGCCAGCAGCCCGGGACAGGGGGCGGGTGGCTACACCTTC. It translates to CASSPGQGAGGYTF.

The V and J genes are TRBV6-1 and TRBJ1-5; D is perhaps TRBD1 (5 bases). The germline V and J ends were trimmed by 0 bases and 6 bases, with 15 bases remaining between them. The germline V gene encodes CDR1 MNHNS and CDR2 SASEGT. The CDR3 runs to 16 residues. CDR3 nucleotides: TGTGCCAGCAGTGAAGCGTGGGGGGGGACCGCTCAGCCCCAGCATTTT. Its translation is CASSEAWGGTAQPQHF.

The chain has TRBV19 and TRBJ1-1; 12 nucleotides align to TRBD1. The CDR3 sequence is 17 residues long. V shed 2 bases and J 3 bases; nucleotides not matched to a gene: 7. Germline loops: CDR1 LNHDA, CDR2 SQIVND (reference sequence). CDR3 coding DNA: TGTGCCAGTAGTATAAACCGGGACAGGGGGCCTTACACTGAAGCTTTCTTT. Translating gives CASSINRDRGPYTEAFF.

This chain uses TRBV5-1 with TRBJ1-2; D gene uncertain. V shed 4 bases and J shed 3 bases, with 7 bases lying between them. This CDR3 region has 12 residues. In germline, CDR1 is SGHRS, CDR2 YFSETQ. This CDR3 reads CASSLEHYGYTF. The DNA of the CDR3 is TGCGCCAGCAGCCTGGAGCACTATGGCTACACCTTC.

V usage is TRBV28 and J usage is TRBJ1-2; 11 bases match TRBD1. The CDR3 is 11 amino acids. Germline assignment: CDR1 MDHEN and CDR2 SYDVKM. Trimming removed 11 bases from V and 14 bases from J; junction bases left unmatched: 10. Here the CDR3 DNA reads TGTGCCTCCAGGGACAGGGGGTGGACTACCTTC. Its protein is CASRDRGWTTF.

The chain recombines TRBV5-5 with TRBJ2-2; D may be TRBD1 (5 bases). The V and J ends lost 1 base and 7 bases respectively, with 11 bases between them. The germline CDR1 and CDR2 sequences are SGHKS and YYEKEE (reference sequence). CDR3 length: 14 residues. The CDR3 spells CASSLWGRDGELFF. Here the CDR3 DNA reads TGTGCCAGCAGCTTGTGGGGCAGGGACGGGGAGCTGTTTTTT.

The chain links TRBV19 to TRBJ2-2; tentatively, D is TRBD2 (7 bases). The germline CDR1 and CDR2 sequences are LNHDA and SQIVND (reference sequence). V lost 4 bases to trimming and J lost 2 bases, with 8 bases between them. CDR3 length: 14 residues. The chain's CDR3 is CASSSGGNTGELFF. For the CDR3, the DNA is TGTGCCAGTAGTAGCGGGGGCAACACCGGGGAGCTGTTTTTT.

The V call is TRBV7-9, the J call TRBJ1-4; D remains ambiguous. The CDR3 covers 15 residues. Germline lookup yields CDR1 SEHNR and CDR2 FQNEAQ (reference sequence). Trimming left V 1 base short and J 5 bases short, with 11 bases between. DNA of the CDR3: TGTGCCAGCAGCTTAGTCCCCAGGATGAATGAAAAACTGTTTTTT. Its translation is CASSLVPRMNEKLFF.